The 9 T cell receptor beta chains in this list originate from one sample, sequenced in a study of shared clonotypes between healthy human individuals. Libraries were prepared by immunoSEQ multiplex PCR; TCRdb keeps only in-frame clonotypes and omits some of them. The sample consists of 2.3 million or so clones, 93% of them appearing once. Sequenced sample: naive CD4+ T cells from PBMCs. Subset meaning: CD45RA+ positively selected. The receptors stem from a young man in good health. Some clones in this sample may be carry-over from other donors' samples.

This chain uses TRBV9 with TRBJ2-3; D is uncertain. V lost 4 bases, J lost 1 base, and 10 bases lay in between. Germline values: CDR1 SGDLS, CDR2 YYNGEE. The CDR3 has 14 amino acids. The CDR3, as DNA: TGTGCCAGCAGCACGACGGTGGGCACAGATACGCAGTATTTT. Translated: CASSTTVGTDTQYF.

The chain carries TRBV18 and TRBJ1-2; D gene ambiguous. Per the germline V gene, CDR1 is KGHSH and CDR2 is LQKENI. The CDR3 spans 14 residues. The ends were cut back, 3 bases at V and 4 bases at J, with 12 bases in the middle. The CDR3 protein is CASSPLPSVYGYTF. In DNA form, the CDR3 reads TGTGCCAGCTCACCCCTTCCTTCCGTCTATGGCTACACCTTC.

The chain is built from TRBV30 and TRBJ2-2; D may be TRBD1 or TRBD2 (5 bases each). Trimming shortened V by 5 bases and J by 1 base, and 14 bases separated the two germline ends. Germline lookup yields CDR1 GTSNPN and CDR2 SVGIG (reference sequence). This CDR3 region has 15 residues. The CDR3, as DNA: TGTGCCTGGGTTGTCGGGGCGGGGAACACCGGGGAGCTGTTTTTT. Amino acids: CAWVVGAGNTGELFF.

The chain has TRBV28 and TRBJ2-1, with D hard to call. The ends were cut back, 3 bases at V and 7 bases at J, with 13 bases in the middle. In germline, CDR1 is MDHEN, CDR2 SYDVKM. This CDR3 spans 14 amino acids. Written as DNA, the CDR3 is TGTGCCAGCAGTTTGCCAGGATTAATTAATGAGCAGTTCTTC. Translated: CASSLPGLINEQFF.

Worth noting for this clone: The identical CDR3 is also encoded by other nucleotide sequences in the sample. The rearrangement links TRBV28 to TRBJ1-2, with 10 bases fitting TRBD1. The germline CDR1 and CDR2 sequences are MDHEN and SYDVKM. J lost 3 bases, V lost 4 bases, and 5 bases had no gene match. The CDR3 is made up of 15 amino acids. The CDR3: CASSSTGGADYGYTF. Written as DNA, the CDR3 is TGTGCCAGCAGTTCGACAGGGGGCGCAGACTATGGCTACACCTTC.

The CDR3 reads CASSASPEGEQYF. In nucleotides, the CDR3 is TGTGCCAGCAGTGCGTCCCCAGAGGGCGAGCAGTACTTC. The chain recombines TRBV6-6 with TRBJ2-7, with D perhaps matching TRBD2 (5 bases). The CDR3 has 13 residues. V was shortened by 5 bases and J by 6 bases, with 14 bases between the two germline ends. Looked up from germline, CDR1 is MNHNY and CDR2 is SVGAGI (reference sequence).

The gene calls are TRBV6-4 and TRBJ1-5; TRBD1 is a possible D gene (5 bases). The CDR3 contains 14 residues. Germline-derived CDR1 and CDR2 are MRHNA and SNTAGT. V was cut by 4 bases and J by 6 bases, with 13 bases left in between. The chain's CDR3 is CASSVESGIQPQHF. As DNA, the CDR3 is TGTGCCAGCAGTGTCGAATCAGGGATTCAGCCCCAGCATTTT.

The rearrangement joins TRBV11-2 to TRBJ2-5; 12 bases are shared with TRBD2. This CDR3 region has 15 residues. V shed 8 bases and J 5 bases; nucleotides not matched to a gene: 9. Germline V CDR1 and CDR2: SGHAT, FQNNGV. DNA of the CDR3: TGTGCCAGCGAGCTAGCGGGAGGGCCGGGCGAGACCCAGTACTTC. Translation: CASELAGGPGETQYF.

V is TRBV23-1 and J is TRBJ2-2; D unresolved. TRBV23-1 falls under the ORF class, with uncertain function. The V gene lost 4 bases and the J gene lost 17 bases, with 5 bases spanning the gap. The CDR3 is made up of 8 amino acids. This CDR3 is CASSPTFF. CDR3 sequence (DNA): TGCGCCAGCAGTCCCACTTTTTTT.